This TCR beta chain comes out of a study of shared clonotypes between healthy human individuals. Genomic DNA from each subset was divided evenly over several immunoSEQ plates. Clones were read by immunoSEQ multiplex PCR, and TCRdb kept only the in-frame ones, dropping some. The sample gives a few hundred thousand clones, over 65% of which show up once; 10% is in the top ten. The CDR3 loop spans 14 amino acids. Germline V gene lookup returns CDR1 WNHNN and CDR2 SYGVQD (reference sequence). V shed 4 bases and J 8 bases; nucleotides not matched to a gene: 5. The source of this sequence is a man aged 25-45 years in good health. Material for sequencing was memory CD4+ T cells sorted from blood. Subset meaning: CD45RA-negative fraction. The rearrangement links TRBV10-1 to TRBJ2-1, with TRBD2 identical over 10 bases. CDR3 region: CASSVVAGGDEQFF. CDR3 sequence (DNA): TGCGCCAGCAGTGTTGTAGCGGGAGGAGATGAGCAGTTCTTC.